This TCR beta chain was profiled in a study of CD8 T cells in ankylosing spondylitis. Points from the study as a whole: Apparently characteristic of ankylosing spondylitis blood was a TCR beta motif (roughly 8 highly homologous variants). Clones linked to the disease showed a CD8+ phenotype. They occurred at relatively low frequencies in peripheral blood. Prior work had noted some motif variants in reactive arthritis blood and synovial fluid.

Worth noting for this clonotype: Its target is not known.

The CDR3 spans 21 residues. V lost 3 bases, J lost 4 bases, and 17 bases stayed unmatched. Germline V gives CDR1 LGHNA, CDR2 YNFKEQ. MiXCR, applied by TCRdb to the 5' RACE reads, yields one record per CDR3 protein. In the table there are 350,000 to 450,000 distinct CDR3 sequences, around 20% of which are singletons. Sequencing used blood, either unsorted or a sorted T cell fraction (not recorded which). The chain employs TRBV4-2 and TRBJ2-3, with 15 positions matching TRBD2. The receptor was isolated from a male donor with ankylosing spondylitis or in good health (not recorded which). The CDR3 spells CASSHQVGLAGGRGVPDTQYF. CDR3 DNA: TGTGCCAGCAGCCACCAGGTGGGACTAGCGGGGGGCCGAGGGGTCCCAGATACGCAGTATTTT.